These 21 T cell receptor beta chains came from one sample sequenced in a study of cytomegalovirus exposure and HLA in healthy donors. With 60 Vbeta and 13 Jbeta primers, the PCR was carried out. Here immunoSEQ multiplex PCR was the method, and the copy in TCRdb shows in-frame clones only, minus some. Of around 160,000 clones listed, about 73% are singletons. Sequencing used PBMCs. Receptors originate from a man aged 35 to 55 in good health and CMV-seropositive.

This chain links TRBV18 with TRBJ2-7, with TRBD1 as a possible D gene (6 bases). Germline values: CDR1 KGHSH, CDR2 LQKENI. The CDR3 has 14 amino acids. The germline V and J ends were trimmed by 2 bases and 3 bases, with 11 bases remaining between them. The CDR3 protein is CASSPEGHDYEQYF. CDR3 DNA sequence: TGTGCCAGCTCACCAGAGGGACACGACTACGAGCAGTACTTC.

This rearrangement joins TRBV7-3 to TRBJ2-5; possible D gene TRBD2, 5 bases. The J call could be wrong; TRBJ2-7 is a better fit for the DNA end. There are 15 residues in the CDR3. CDR1 SGHTA and CDR2 FQGTGA come from the germline V gene. The CDR3 is CASSLSPGWSYEQYF. The CDR3 coding sequence is TGTGCCAGCAGCTTATCCCCGGGATGGTCCTACGAGCAGTACTTC.

The V call is TRBV27, the J call TRBJ2-5, with a possible D match to TRBD2 (6 bases). V lost 7 bases and J 5 bases, leaving 17 bases between the germline ends. Germline CDR1 is MNHEY and CDR2 is SMNVEV (reference sequence). CDR3 length: 14 residues. The DNA for the CDR3 is TGTGCCAGCACTACCAGCATCGGGAGCGAGACCCAGTACTTC. This codes for CASTTSIGSETQYF.

The V and J genes are TRBV7-9 and TRBJ1-5; D call uncertain. Germline values: CDR1 SEHNR, CDR2 FQNEAQ (reference sequence). This CDR3 has 14 amino acids. V lost 0 bases to trimming and J lost 5 bases, with 8 bases between them. The CDR3 coding sequence is TGTGCCAGCAGCTTAGCTAATGGAGATCAGCCCCAGCATTTT. It encodes CASSLANGDQPQHF.

In its sample, this clone was seen once. The V call is TRBV29-1, the J call TRBJ2-1; 10 positions agree with TRBD2. CDR1 and CDR2 from the germline V gene are SQVTM and ANQGSEA. V lost 4 bases to trimming and J lost 6 bases; unmatched junction nucleotides: 6. The CDR3 totals 14 residues. In DNA form, the CDR3 reads TGCAGCGTTGCCCTAGCGGGAGAGTTCAATGAGCAGTTCTTC. Translated: CSVALAGEFNEQFF.

The V and J genes are TRBV30 and TRBJ2-7, with a tentative D call TRBD2 (6 bases). The CDR3 sequence is 12 residues long. Trimming took 1 base from V and 5 from J, leaving 9 bases between them. Germline-derived CDR1 and CDR2 are GTSNPN and SVGIG (reference sequence). CDR3: CAWSAGGHEQYF. CDR3 bases: TGTGCCTGGAGTGCCGGGGGTCACGAGCAGTACTTC.

J is TRBJ1-6 and V is TRBV5-1; the D gene is possibly TRBD1 (6 bases). V was trimmed by 0 bases and J by 5 bases, leaving 12 bases between them. Per the germline V gene, CDR1 is SGHRS and CDR2 is YFSETQ. The CDR3 is 16 residues long. The CDR3 spells CASSLEIQGNNSPLHF. CDR3 sequence (DNA): TGCGCCAGCAGCTTGGAAATACAGGGAAATAATTCACCCCTCCACTTT.

On this clone itself: One end of the junction is discordant with germline, which a read error may explain. The V and J genes are TRBV27 and TRBJ1-1; TRBD1 might be the D (6 bases). CDR1 and CDR2 (germline): MNHEY, SMNVEV (reference sequence). The CDR3 extends over 14 amino acids. As DNA, the CDR3 is TGTGCCGGCAGTTTTCGAGGGGGTGGGACTGAAGCTTTCTTT. This encodes CAGSFRGGGTEAFF.

The chain carries TRBV7-9 and TRBJ2-3; D is uncertain. Trimming pared 7 bases from V and 0 bases from J, leaving 8 bases between. This CDR3 region has 13 residues. The germline V gene has CDR1 SEHNR and CDR2 FQNEAQ (reference sequence). DNA for the CDR3: TGTGCCAGCACCGTGACTAGCACAGATACGCAGTATTTT. Protein: CASTVTSTDTQYF. Based on the CDR3 plus reference TRBV7-9 and TRBJ2-3, the full variable domain is DTGVSQNPRHKITKRGQNVTFRCDPISEHNRLYWYRQTLGQGPEFLTYFQNEAQLEKSRLLSDRFSAERPKGSFSTLEIQRTEQGDSAMYLCASTVTSTDTQYFGPGTRLTVL.

Turning to this clone: A far bigger clonotype differs at one base, so this is likely a read error. The chain has TRBV5-1 and TRBJ2-7, with 8 bases that match TRBD1. Germline V gene data show CDR1 as SGHRS and CDR2 as YFSETQ. The CDR3 is 15 residues long. DNA of the CDR3: TGCGCCAGCAGATTGGGGACAGGTTCCCCCTACGAGCAGTACTTC. Translating gives CASRLGTGSPYEQYF. The full variable domain, its missing parts supplied by reference TRBV5-1 and TRBJ2-7, is KAGVTQTPRYLIKTRGQQVTLSCSPISGHRSVSWYQQTPGQGLQFLFEYFSETQRNKGNFPGRFSGRQFSNSRSEMNVSTLELGDSALYLCASRLGTGSPYEQYFGPGTRLTVT.

This rearrangement joins TRBV30 to TRBJ2-2, with unresolved D. CDR3 length: 15 residues. Germline V lookup: CDR1 GTSNPN, CDR2 SVGIG (reference sequence). Trimming removed 6 bases at V and 0 bases at J, with 14 bases between. CDR3 in amino acids: CACTQWVSNTGELFF. Written as DNA, the CDR3 is TGTGCCTGTACACAGTGGGTTTCGAACACCGGGGAGCTGTTTTTT.

This clone was observed a few times. The chain has TRBV25-1 and TRBJ2-7; the D gene is possibly TRBD1 (6 bases). V shed 6 bases and J shed 8 bases, with 11 bases lying between them. The CDR3 covers 11 residues. Germline V gene sequence: CDR1 MGHDK, CDR2 SYGVNS. The CDR3 region has the DNA TGTGCCAGCAGCAGGACAGATCAGCAGTACTTC. As protein: CASSRTDQQYF.

The chain joins TRBV5-1 to TRBJ2-7, with D maybe TRBD1 (6 bases). The CDR3 length is 13 residues. Between the trimmed V and J ends, which lost 1 base and 7 bases, there was a span of 12 bases. Per germline, CDR1 SGHRS and CDR2 YFSETQ. In DNA form, the CDR3 reads TGCGCCAGCAGCTTGAACTTAAGGGGGGAGCAGTACTTC. The encoded protein is CASSLNLRGEQYF.

This chain uses TRBV19 with TRBJ2-6; a weak D match, TRBD2 (5 bases). V gave up 5 bases and J gave up 1 base, with 12 bases separating them. The CDR3 spans 16 residues. From germline, CDR1 is LNHDA and CDR2 SQIVND (reference sequence). The CDR3 bases are TGTGCCAGTAGTCGAGGAGGCCAATCTGGGGCCAACGTCCTGACTTTC. Amino acids: CASSRGGQSGANVLTF.

This clone was seen more than once but under ten times. V is TRBV11-1 and J is TRBJ2-5; the match to TRBD1 covers 7 bases. The end of the DNA is better explained by TRBJ2-7, so the J call may be wrong. CDR3 length: 14 amino acids. Germline V gene data show CDR1 as SGHAT and CDR2 as FQDESV (reference sequence). As DNA, the CDR3 is TGTGCCAGCAGCTTAGCAGGGACAGAATACGAGCAGTACTTC. Its protein product is CASSLAGTEYEQYF.

About this clone itself: One end of the junction does not line up with germline, which may come from a read error. The rearrangement links TRBV7-9 to TRBJ1-2; no firm D call. The CDR3 consists of 12 residues. CDR1 is SEHNR, CDR2 FQNEAQ, per germline (reference sequence). CDR3 region: CSSSLEAGGYTF. The CDR3, as DNA: TGTTCCAGCAGCTTAGAAGCGGGTGGCTACACCTTC.

The genes are TRBV28 and TRBJ2-2, with 7 nucleotides matching TRBD2. The germline V gene has CDR1 MDHEN and CDR2 SYDVKM. The CDR3 runs to 14 residues. V gave up 4 bases and J gave up 10 bases; unmatched junction bases: 9. CDR3 in amino acids: CASSSLLAGAELFF. DNA of the CDR3: TGTGCCAGCAGTTCTCTCTTGGCGGGAGCGGAGCTGTTTTTT. Combining the CDR3 with reference TRBV28 and TRBJ2-2 gives the whole variable domain DVKVTQSSRYLVKRTGEKVFLECVQDMDHENMFWYRQDPGLGLRLIYFSYDVKMKEKGDIPEGYSVSREKKERFSLILESASTNQTSMYLCASSSLLAGAELFFGEGSRLTVL.

This clone was recorded a few times. The CDR3 loop is CATTGLGWGNEQFF. The CDR3 nucleotides read TGTGCCACTACGGGGTTAGGCTGGGGCAATGAGCAGTTCTTC. The chain joins TRBV11-1 to TRBJ2-1, with a tentative D call TRBD2 (5 bases). The V end lost 10 bases, the J end lost 6 bases, and 19 bases lay between the germline ends. CDR1 SGHAT and CDR2 FQDESV come from the germline V gene (reference sequence). This CDR3 has 14 residues. Based on the CDR3 plus reference TRBV11-1 and TRBJ2-1, the full variable domain is EAEVAQSPRYKITEKSQAVAFWCDPISGHATLYWYRQILGQGPELLVQFQDESVVDDSQLPKDRFSAERLKGVDSTLKIQPAELGDSAMYLCATTGLGWGNEQFFGPGTRLTVL.

This sequence joins TRBV19 and TRBJ2-2; 11 nucleotides line up with TRBD2. In germline, CDR1 is LNHDA, CDR2 SQIVND (reference sequence). The CDR3 covers 17 residues. V shed 5 bases and J 4 bases; nucleotides not matched to a gene: 9. The CDR3 nucleotides read TGTGCCAGTAGTCCGTTAGCGGGAGGGAGGAGCACCGGGGAGCTGTTTTTT. Amino acids: CASSPLAGGRSTGELFF.

The rearrangement uses TRBV7-8 and TRBJ2-2, with a tentative D call TRBD2 (6 bases). Germline V gene data show CDR1 as SGHVS and CDR2 as FQNEAQ. The CDR3 spans 15 residues. With 5 bases removed from V and 3 bases from J, the gap between germline ends came to 13 bases. CDR3 residues: CASSPTSPYTGELFF. The CDR3 region has the DNA TGTGCCAGCAGCCCAACTAGCCCGTACACCGGGGAGCTGTTTTTT.

This clone was detected only once. The chain employs TRBV10-3 and TRBJ2-3, with 10 nucleotides matching TRBD1. This CDR3 has 15 residues. Unmatched junction bases numbered 4, after V lost 2 bases and J lost 5 bases. Per the germline V gene, CDR1 is ENHRY and CDR2 is SYGVKD. The CDR3 DNA is TGTGCCATCAGTGAGGGACAGGGGGATTTAGATACGCAGTATTTT. Its translation is CAISEGQGDLDTQYF.